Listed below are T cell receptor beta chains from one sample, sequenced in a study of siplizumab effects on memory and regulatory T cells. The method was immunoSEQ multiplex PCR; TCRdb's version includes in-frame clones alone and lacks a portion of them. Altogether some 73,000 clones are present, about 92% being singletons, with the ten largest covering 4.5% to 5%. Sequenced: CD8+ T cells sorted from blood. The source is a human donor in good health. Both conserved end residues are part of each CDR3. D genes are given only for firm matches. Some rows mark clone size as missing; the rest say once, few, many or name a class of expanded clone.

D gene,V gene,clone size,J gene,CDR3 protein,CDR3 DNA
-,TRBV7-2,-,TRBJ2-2,CASSLLSTGELFF,TGTGCCAGCAGCTTACTCAGCACCGGGGAGCTGTTTTTT
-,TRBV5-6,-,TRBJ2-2,CASSFGARTGELFF,TGTGCCAGCAGCTTTGGGGCGCGGACCGGGGAGCTGTTTTTT
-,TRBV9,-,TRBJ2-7,CASSVDQDYEQYF,TGTGCCAGCAGCGTAGATCAGGACTACGAGCAGTACTTC
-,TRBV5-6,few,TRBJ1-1,CASSLGGNTEAFF,TGTGCCAGCAGCTTGGGGGGGAACACTGAAGCTTTCTTT
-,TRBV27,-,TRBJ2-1,CASSLLEPSYNEQFF,TGTGCCAGCAGTTTACTCGAACCTTCCTACAATGAGCAGTTCTTC
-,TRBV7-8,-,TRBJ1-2,CASSPQSNYGYTF,TGTGCCAGCAGCCCACAGAGTAACTATGGCTACACCTTC
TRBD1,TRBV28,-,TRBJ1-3,CASSFLTGGSGNTIYF,TGTGCCAGCAGTTTTTTAACAGGGGGCTCTGGAAACACCATATATTTT
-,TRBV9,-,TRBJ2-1,CASSVYGNEQFF,TGTGCCAGCAGCGTATATGGCAATGAGCAGTTCTTC
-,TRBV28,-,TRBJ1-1,CASSLHPQTRLNTEAFF,TGTGCCAGCAGTTTACATCCCCAAACAAGGCTTAACACTGAAGCTTTCTTT
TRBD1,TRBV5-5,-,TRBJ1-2,CASSLTLQGASMVGYTF,TGTGCCAGCAGCTTGACCCTCCAGGGGGCATCCATGGTTGGCTACACCTTC
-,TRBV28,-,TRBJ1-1,CASSYRTAGDTEAFF,TGTGCCAGCAGTTACCGGACAGCGGGGGACACTGAAGCTTTCTTT
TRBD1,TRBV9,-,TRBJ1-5,CASSVAGGQPQHF,TGTGCCAGCAGCGTAGCAGGGGGTCAGCCCCAGCATTTT
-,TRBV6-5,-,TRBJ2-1,CASSKTGVNNEQFF,TGTGCCAGCAGTAAGACGGGGGTAAACAATGAGCAGTTCTTC
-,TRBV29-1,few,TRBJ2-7,CSGGTYISYEQYF,TGCAGCGGCGGGACATACATCTCCTACGAGCAGTACTTC
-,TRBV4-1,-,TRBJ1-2,CASSQGSGTFATF,TGCGCCAGCAGCCAAGGTTCCGGGACCTTCGCCACCTTC
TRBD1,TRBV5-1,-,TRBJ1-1,CASSLDWTGSTEAFF,TGCGCCAGCAGCTTGGACTGGACAGGGAGCACTGAAGCTTTCTTT
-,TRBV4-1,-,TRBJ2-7,CASSQAGGPYEQYF,TGCGCCAGCAGCCAAGCGGGGGGCCCCTACGAGCAGTACTTC
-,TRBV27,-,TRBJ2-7,CASSFGPTHEQYF,TGTGCCAGCAGTTTTGGCCCGACCCACGAGCAGTACTTC
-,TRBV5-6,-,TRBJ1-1,CASSLDGRMNTEAFF,TGTGCCAGCAGCTTGGATGGGAGGATGAACACTGAAGCTTTCTTT
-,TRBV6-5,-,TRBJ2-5,CASSYSQQETQYF,TGTGCCAGCAGTTACAGTCAGCAAGAGACCCAGTACTTC
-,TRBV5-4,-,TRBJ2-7,CASSFDGEGAYEQYF,TGTGCCAGCAGCTTCGACGGGGAGGGGGCCTACGAGCAGTACTTC
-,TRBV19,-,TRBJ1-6,CASSMDSGSPLHF,TGTGCCAGTAGTATGGACAGCGGCTCACCCCTCCACTTT
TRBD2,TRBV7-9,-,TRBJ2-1,CASRGTSGNEQFF,TGTGCCAGCAGGGGGACTAGCGGCAATGAGCAGTTCTTC
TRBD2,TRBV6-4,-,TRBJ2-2,CASTDEAGGHTGELFF,TGTGCCAGCACCGACGAGGCGGGGGGGCATACCGGGGAGCTGTTTTTT
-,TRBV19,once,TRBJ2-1,CASSIGFGPFNEQFF,TGTGCCAGTAGTATAGGGTTCGGTCCATTCAATGAGCAGTTCTTC
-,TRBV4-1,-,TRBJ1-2,CASSQAGSHGYTF,TGCGCCAGCAGCCAAGCAGGGTCCCATGGCTACACCTTC
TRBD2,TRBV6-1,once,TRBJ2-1,CASRGLVNNEQFF,TGTGCCAGCAGAGGACTAGTCAACAATGAGCAGTTCTTC
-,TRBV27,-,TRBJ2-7,CASSPQGKYGSYEQYF,TGTGCCAGCAGTCCACAGGGAAAGTATGGGTCCTACGAGCAGTACTTC
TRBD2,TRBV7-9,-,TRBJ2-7,CASSSPGSGGNEQYF,TGTGCCAGCAGCTCCCCGGGGAGCGGGGGTAACGAGCAGTACTTC
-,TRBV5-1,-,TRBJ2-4,CASSLEVGLAKNIQYF,TGCGCCAGCAGCTTGGAGGTGGGGTTAGCCAAAAACATTCAGTACTTC
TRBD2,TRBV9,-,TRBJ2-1,CASSGPTSGGANEQFF,TGTGCCAGCAGCGGCCCCACTAGCGGGGGGGCCAATGAGCAGTTCTTC
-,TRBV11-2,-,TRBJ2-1,CAVTGATGIEQFF,TGTGCCGTGACGGGGGCGACGGGGATTGAGCAGTTCTTC
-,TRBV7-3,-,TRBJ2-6,CASSLKLVLANVLTF,TGTGCCAGCAGCTTAAAATTGGTTTTGGCCAACGTCCTGACTTTC
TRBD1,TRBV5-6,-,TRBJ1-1,CASSPGGTEAFF,TGTGCCAGCAGCCCAGGGGGCACTGAAGCTTTCTTT
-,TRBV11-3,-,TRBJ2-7,CASSSYRVLSYEQYF,TGTGCCAGCAGCTCGTACAGGGTTCTCTCCTACGAGCAGTACTTC
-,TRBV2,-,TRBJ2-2,CASSDHAGDTGELFF,TGTGCCAGCAGTGATCATGCAGGGGACACCGGGGAGCTGTTTTTT
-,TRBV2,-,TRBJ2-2,CASSDVGAVGELFF,TGTGCCAGCAGTGATGTGGGGGCGGTCGGGGAGCTGTTTTTT
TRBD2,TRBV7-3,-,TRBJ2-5,CASSLSGGQETQYF,TGTGCCAGCAGCCTTAGCGGGGGGCAGGAGACCCAGTACTTC
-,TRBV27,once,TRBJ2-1,CASSLYLGEQFF,TGTGCCAGCAGTTTATACTTGGGTGAGCAGTTCTTC
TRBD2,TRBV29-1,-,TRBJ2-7,CSVRERGDYEQYF,TGCAGCGTTCGCGAGCGGGGAGACTACGAGCAGTACTTC
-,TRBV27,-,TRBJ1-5,CASSLGGTNQPQHF,TGTGCCAGCAGTTTGGGGGGCACCAATCAGCCCCAGCATTTT
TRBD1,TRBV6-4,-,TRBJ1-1,CASSDSTGGTEAFF,TGTGCCAGCAGTGACTCGACAGGGGGTACTGAAGCTTTCTTT
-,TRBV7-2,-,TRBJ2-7,CASSLSAGEYYEQYF,TGTGCCAGCAGCTTATCGGCTGGGGAATACTACGAGCAGTACTTC
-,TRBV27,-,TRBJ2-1,CASSQGPLNEQFF,TGTGCCAGCAGCCAGGGACCGCTCAATGAGCAGTTCTTC
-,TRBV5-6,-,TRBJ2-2,CASSTVGDTGELFF,TGTGCCAGCAGCACGGTGGGCGACACCGGGGAGCTGTTTTTT
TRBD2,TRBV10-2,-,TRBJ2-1,CASSGTSSNEQFF,TGCGCCAGCAGTGGGACTAGCTCCAATGAGCAGTTCTTC
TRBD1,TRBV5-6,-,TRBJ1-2,CASVPGQGIGYTF,TGTGCCAGCGTCCCGGGACAGGGAATAGGCTACACCTTC
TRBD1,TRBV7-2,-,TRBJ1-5,CASSPLTGFSPQHF,TGTGCCAGCAGCCCATTGACAGGGTTTTCGCCCCAGCATTTT
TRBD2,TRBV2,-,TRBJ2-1,CASSSSSGGDNEQFF,TGTGCCAGCAGTAGCTCGAGCGGGGGGGATAATGAGCAGTTCTTC
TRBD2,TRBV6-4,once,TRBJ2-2,CASSDSIRLAGDAGELFF,TGTGCCAGCAGTGACTCGATTCGACTAGCGGGGGATGCCGGGGAGCTGTTTTTT
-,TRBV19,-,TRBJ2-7,CASSSLGAYEQYF,TGTGCCAGTAGTAGTCTGGGGGCCTACGAGCAGTACTTC